This T cell receptor (beta chain) was profiled in a study of T cells in Graves' hyperthyroidism and ophthalmopathy. On the study more broadly: Peripheral blood was collected at initial diagnosis, before any treatment.

At least 3 on the Clinical Activity Score was recorded for ophthalmopathy patients, who also had NOSPECS grade at least 4 and duration under 3 months. Uncontrolled infection, other autoimmune disease, pregnancy or lactation led to exclusion. The diagnoses drew upon clinical symptoms, serum thyroxine and TRAb, thyroid ultrasound and orbital computed tomography. The germline V and J ends were trimmed by 2 bases and 2 bases, with 7 bases remaining between them. CDR1 is LGHDT, CDR2 YNNKEL, per germline (reference sequence). The CDR3 covers 13 residues. TCR beta CDR3 sequences were amplified from RNA transcripts. First-round RT-PCR targeting the TCR CDR3 was performed with the HTBI primer set. TCRdb re-called the multiplex PCR reads with MiXCR, one entry per CDR3 protein. The sample consists of about 640,000 distinct CDR3 sequences, less than 25% of them appearing once. Remarks on this clonotype: A much larger clonotype is one base distant, so this may be a read error.

Sequencing was performed on blood. This chain joins TRBV3-1 and TRBJ2-7, with D perhaps matching TRBD1 (6 bases). This TCR was sampled from a man younger than 45 with Graves' ophthalmopathy. In DNA, the CDR3 is TGTGCCAGCAGCCAATGGACAGCCTACGAGCAGTACTTC. Protein product: CASSQWTAYEQYF.